The clone carrying this TCR beta chain showed up just a few times. A second PCR, run for roughly 7 to 12 cycles, used a sample-barcoded 5' primer plus a J-beta primer mix. TCRdb re-derived calls from the 5' RACE reads in MiXCR, one entry per CDR3 protein. Altogether over 750,000 distinct CDR3 sequences are present, around a quarter being singletons, with the ten largest covering 9% to 9.5%. This sample was taken from a study of blood T cells in healthy people across ages. Study-level information: Template switching captured about one barcoded beta molecule per two T cells.

V lost 4 bases, J lost 4 bases, and 15 bases lay in between. CDR3 length: 14 amino acids. In germline, CDR1 is SQVTM, CDR2 ANQGSEA. This sample also appeared in a second study, on T cells of mothers and their children.

Sequenced material: blood. This clonotype was obtained from a boy between 10 and 17 years old in good health. This chain links TRBV29-1 with TRBJ2-3; possible D gene TRBD2, 7 bases. The CDR3 region is CSVVGGAGADTQYF. DNA of the CDR3: TGCAGCGTTGTAGGGGGGGCTGGGGCAGATACGCAGTATTTT.